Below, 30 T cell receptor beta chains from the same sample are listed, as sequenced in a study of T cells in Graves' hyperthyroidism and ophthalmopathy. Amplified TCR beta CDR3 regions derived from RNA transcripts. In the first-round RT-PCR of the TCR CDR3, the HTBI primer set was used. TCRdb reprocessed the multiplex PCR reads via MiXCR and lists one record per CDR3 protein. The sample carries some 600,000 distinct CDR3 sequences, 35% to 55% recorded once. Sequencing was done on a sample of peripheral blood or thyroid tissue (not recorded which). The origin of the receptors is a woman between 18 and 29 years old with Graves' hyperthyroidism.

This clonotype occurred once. In DNA form, the CDR3 reads TGCAGCGTTGAAGGCAGCGGTCCGAGTCAGTACTTC. Its protein is CSVEGSGPSQYF. This chain links TRBV29-1 with TRBJ2-4; the D gene is possibly TRBD2 (5 bases). The V and J ends lost 1 base and 12 bases respectively, with 13 bases between them. Germline V gene data show CDR1 as SQVTM and CDR2 as ANQGSEA. CDR3 length: 12 residues.

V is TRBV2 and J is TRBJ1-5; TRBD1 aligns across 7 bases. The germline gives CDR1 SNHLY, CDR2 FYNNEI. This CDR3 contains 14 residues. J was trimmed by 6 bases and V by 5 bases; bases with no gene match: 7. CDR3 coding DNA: TGTGCCAGCAGTCCCGACAGGGTTCGTCAGCCCCAGCATTTT. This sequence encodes CASSPDRVRQPQHF.

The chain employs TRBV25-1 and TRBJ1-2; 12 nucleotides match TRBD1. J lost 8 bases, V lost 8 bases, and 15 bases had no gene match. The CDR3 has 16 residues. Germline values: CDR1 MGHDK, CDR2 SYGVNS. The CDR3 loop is CASRTAPGQGAGGYTF. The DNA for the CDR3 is TGTGCCAGCCGCACCGCCCCGGGACAGGGGGCCGGGGGCTACACCTTC.

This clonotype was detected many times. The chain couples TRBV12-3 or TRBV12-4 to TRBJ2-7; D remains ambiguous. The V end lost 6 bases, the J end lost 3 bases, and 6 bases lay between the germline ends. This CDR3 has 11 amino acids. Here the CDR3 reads CASRGYYEQYF. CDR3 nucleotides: TGTGCCAGCAGAGGGTACTACGAGCAGTACTTC.

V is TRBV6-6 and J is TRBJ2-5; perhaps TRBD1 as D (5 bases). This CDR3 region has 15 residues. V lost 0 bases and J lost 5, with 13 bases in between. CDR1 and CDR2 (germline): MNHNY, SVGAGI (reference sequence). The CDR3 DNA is TGTGCCAGCAGTTACTCTCAGCAGGGTCTGGAGACCCAGTACTTC. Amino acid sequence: CASSYSQQGLETQYF.

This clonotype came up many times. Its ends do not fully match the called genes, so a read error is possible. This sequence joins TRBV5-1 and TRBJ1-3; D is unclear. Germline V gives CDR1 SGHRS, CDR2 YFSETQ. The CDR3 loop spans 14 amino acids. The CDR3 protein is CASSLAGTGNTIYF. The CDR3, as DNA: TGTGCCAGCAGCTTAGCCGGGACTGGAAACACCATATATTTT.

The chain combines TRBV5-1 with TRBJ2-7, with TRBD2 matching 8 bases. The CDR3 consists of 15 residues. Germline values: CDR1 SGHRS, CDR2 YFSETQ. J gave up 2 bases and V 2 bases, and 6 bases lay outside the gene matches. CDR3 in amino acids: CASSFRVAGPYEQYF. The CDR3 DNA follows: TGCGCCAGCAGCTTCCGGGTAGCGGGACCCTACGAGCAGTACTTC.

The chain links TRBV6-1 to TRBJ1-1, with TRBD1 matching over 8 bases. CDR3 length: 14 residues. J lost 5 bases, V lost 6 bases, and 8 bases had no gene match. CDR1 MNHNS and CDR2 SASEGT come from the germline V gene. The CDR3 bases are TGTGCCAGCAGATTGGACAGGGTGAGAACTGAAGCTTTCTTT. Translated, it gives CASRLDRVRTEAFF.

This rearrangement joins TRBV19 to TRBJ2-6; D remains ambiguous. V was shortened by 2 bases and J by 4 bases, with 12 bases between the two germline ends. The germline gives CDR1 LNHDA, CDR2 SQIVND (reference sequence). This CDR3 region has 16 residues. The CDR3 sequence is CASSILYISGANVLTF. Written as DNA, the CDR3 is TGTGCCAGTAGTATATTGTATATTTCGGGGGCCAACGTCCTGACTTTC.

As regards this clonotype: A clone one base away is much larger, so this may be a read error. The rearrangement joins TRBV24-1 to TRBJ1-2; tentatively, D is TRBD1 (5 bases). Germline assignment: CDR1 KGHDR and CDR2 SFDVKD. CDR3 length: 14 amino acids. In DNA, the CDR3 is TGTGCCAGCAGTGCAAGGATAGGGGATTATGGCTACACCTTC. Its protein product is CASSARIGDYGYTF.

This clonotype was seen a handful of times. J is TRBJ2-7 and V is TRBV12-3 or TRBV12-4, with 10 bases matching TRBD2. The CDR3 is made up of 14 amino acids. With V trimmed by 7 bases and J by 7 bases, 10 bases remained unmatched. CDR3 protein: CASTESGRAREQYF. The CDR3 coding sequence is TGTGCCAGCACCGAGAGCGGGAGGGCACGGGAGCAGTACTTC.

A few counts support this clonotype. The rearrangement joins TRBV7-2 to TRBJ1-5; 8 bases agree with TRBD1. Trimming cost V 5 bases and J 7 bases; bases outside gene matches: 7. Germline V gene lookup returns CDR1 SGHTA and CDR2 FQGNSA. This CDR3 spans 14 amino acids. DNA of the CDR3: TGTGCCAGCAGCCAAAGCAGGGACAGGCAGCCCCAGCATTTT. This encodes CASSQSRDRQPQHF.

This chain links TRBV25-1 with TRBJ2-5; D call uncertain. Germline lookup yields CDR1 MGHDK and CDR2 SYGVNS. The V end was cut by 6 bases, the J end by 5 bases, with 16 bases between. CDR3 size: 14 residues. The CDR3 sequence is CASSSPSGRETQYF. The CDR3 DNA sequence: TGTGCCAGCAGCTCACCATCCGGCAGGGAGACCCAGTACTTC.

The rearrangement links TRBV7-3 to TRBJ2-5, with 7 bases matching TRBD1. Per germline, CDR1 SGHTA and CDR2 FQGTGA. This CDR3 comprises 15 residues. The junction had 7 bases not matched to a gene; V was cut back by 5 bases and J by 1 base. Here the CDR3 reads CASSVGTEAQETQYF. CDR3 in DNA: TGTGCCAGCAGCGTAGGGACAGAAGCCCAAGAGACCCAGTACTTC.

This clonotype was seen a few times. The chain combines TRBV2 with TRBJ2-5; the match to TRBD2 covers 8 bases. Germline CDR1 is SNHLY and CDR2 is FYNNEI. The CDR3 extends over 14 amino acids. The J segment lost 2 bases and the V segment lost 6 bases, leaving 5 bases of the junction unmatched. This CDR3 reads CASRRLAPQETQYF. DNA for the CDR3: TGTGCCAGCAGGAGACTAGCGCCTCAAGAGACCCAGTACTTC.

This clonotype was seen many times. The CDR3 nucleotides are TGTGCCAGCAGGTCCGGGACCTCCGGCTCCTACGAGCAGTACTTC. It specifies CASRSGTSGSYEQYF. The genes are TRBV7-9 and TRBJ2-7; D is perhaps TRBD1 or TRBD2 (5 bases each). The germline gives CDR1 SEHNR, CDR2 FQNEAQ (reference sequence). The length of the CDR3 is 15 residues. With 6 bases removed from V and 0 bases from J, the gap between germline ends came to 15 bases.

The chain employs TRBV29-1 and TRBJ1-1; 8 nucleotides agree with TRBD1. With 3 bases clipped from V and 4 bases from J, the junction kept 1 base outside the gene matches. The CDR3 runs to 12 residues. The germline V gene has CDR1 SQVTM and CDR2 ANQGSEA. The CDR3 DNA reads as TGCAGCGTTGATACAGGGGGCACTGAAGCTTTCTTT. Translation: CSVDTGGTEAFF. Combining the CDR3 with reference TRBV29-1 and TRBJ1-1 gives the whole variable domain SAVISQKPSRDICQRGTSLTIQCQVDSQVTMMFWYRQQPGQSLTLIATANQGSEATYESGFVIDKFPISRPNLTFSTLTVSNMSPEDSSIYLCSVDTGGTEAFFGQGTRLTVV.

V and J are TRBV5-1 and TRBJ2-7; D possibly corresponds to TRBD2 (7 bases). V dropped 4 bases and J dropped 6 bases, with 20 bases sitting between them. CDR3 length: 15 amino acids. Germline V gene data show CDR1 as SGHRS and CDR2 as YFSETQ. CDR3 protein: CASSVEGGRRGEQYF. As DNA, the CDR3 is TGCGCCAGCAGCGTGGAGGGGGGGCGCCGAGGCGAGCAGTACTTC.

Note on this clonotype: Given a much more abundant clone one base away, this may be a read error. CDR3 protein: CASSLMGHSGNTIYF. CDR3 nucleotide sequence: TGTGCCAGCAGCTTAATGGGACACTCTGGAAACACCATATATTTT. The V call is TRBV7-2, the J call TRBJ1-3, with D tentatively TRBD1 (6 bases). Looked up from germline, CDR1 is SGHTA and CDR2 is FQGNSA. Trimming removed 2 bases at V and 0 bases at J, with 8 bases between. The CDR3 has 15 amino acids. Full variable domain (remainder filled in from reference TRBV7-2 and TRBJ1-3): GAGVSQSPSNKVTEKGKDVELRCDPISGHTALYWYRQSLGQGLEFLIYFQGNSAPDKSGLPSDRFSAERTGGSVSTLTIQRTQQEDSAVYLCASSLMGHSGNTIYFGEGSWLTVV.

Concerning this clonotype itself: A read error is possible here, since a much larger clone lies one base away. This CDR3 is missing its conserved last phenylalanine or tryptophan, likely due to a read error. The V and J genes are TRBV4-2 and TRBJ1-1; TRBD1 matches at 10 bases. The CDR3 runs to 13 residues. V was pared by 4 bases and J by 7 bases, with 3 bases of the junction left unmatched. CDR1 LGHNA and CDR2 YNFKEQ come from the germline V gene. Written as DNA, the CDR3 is TGTGCCAGCAGCCTGACAGGGGGCGATGAAGCTTTCCTT. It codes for CASSLTGGDEAFL.

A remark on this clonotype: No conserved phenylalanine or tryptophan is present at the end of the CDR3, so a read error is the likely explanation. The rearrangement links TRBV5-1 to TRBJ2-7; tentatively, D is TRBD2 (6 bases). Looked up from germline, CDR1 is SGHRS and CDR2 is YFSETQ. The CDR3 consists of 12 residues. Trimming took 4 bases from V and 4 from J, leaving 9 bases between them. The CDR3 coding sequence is TGCGCCAGCAGCCCCGGGGGATACGAGCAGTACTCC. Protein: CASSPGGYEQYS.

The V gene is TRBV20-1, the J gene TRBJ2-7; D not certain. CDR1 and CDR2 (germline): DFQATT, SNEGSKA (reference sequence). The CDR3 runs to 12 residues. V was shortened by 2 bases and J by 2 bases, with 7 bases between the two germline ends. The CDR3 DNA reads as TGCAGTGCTAGAATCCTAGCCTACGAGCAGTACTTC. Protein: CSARILAYEQYF.

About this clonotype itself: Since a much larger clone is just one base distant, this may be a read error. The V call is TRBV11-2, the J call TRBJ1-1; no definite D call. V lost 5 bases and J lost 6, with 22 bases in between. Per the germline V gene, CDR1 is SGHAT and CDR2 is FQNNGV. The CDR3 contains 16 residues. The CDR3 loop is CASSLLSVEVNAEAFF. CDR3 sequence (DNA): TGTGCCAGCAGCCTACTATCGGTGGAGGTTAACGCTGAAGCTTTCTTT.

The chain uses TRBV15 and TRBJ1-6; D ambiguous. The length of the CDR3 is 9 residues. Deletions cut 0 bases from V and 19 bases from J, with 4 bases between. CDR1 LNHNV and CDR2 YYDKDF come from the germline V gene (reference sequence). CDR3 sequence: CATSRERHF. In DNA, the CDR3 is TGTGCCACCAGCAGAGAGAGGCACTTT.

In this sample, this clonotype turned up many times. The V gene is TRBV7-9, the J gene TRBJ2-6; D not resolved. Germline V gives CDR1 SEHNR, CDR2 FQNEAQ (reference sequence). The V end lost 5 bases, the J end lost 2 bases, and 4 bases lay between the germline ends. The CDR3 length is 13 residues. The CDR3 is CASSPPGANVLTF. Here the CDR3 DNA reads TGTGCCAGCAGCCCACCTGGGGCCAACGTCCTGACTTTC. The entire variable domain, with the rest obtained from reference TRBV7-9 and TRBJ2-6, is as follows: DTGVSQNPRHKITKRGQNVTFRCDPISEHNRLYWYRQTLGQGPEFLTYFQNEAQLEKSRLLSDRFSAERPKGSFSTLEIQRTEQGDSAMYLCASSPPGANVLTFGAGSRLTVL.

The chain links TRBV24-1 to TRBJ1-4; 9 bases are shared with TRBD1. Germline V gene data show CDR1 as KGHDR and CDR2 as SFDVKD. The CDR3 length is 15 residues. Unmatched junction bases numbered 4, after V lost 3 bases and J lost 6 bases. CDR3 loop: CATSDKQGADEKLFF. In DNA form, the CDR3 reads TGTGCCACCAGTGATAAACAGGGGGCGGATGAAAAACTGTTTTTT.

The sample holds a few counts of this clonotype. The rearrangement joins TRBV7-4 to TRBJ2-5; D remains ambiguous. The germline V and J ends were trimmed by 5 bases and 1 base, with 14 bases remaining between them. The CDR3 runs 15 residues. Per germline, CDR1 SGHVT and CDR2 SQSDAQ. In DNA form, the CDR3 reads TGTGCCAGCAGCCAAGATCCTAACCGCCAAGAGACCCAGTACTTC. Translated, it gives CASSQDPNRQETQYF.

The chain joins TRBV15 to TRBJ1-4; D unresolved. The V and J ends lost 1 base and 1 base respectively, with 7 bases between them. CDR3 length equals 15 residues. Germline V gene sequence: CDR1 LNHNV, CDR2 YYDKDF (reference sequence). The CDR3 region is CATSRGGLTNEKLFF. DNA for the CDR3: TGTGCCACCAGCAGAGGTGGATTAACTAATGAAAAACTGTTTTTT. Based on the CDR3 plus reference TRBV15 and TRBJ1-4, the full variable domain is DAMVIQNPRYQVTQFGKPVTLSCSQTLNHNVMYWYQQKSSQAPKLLFHYYDKDFNNEADTPDNFQSRRPNTSFCFLDIRSPGLGDTAMYLCATSRGGLTNEKLFFGSGTQLSVL.

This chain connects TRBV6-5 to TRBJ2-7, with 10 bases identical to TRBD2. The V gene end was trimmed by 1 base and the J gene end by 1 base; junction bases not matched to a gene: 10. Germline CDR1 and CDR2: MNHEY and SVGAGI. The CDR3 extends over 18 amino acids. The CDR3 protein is CASSYFGPSGGPSYEQYF. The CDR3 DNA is TGTGCCAGCAGTTACTTCGGGCCTAGCGGGGGACCTTCCTACGAGCAGTACTTC.

The CDR3, as DNA: TGTGCCAGCAGCCAAGTCGGGCAGGGCAATCAGCCCCAGCATTTT. It translates to CASSQVGQGNQPQHF. The chain has TRBV7-2 and TRBJ1-5; no clear D. Germline assignment: CDR1 SGHTA and CDR2 FQGNSA. Deletions cut 5 bases from V and 2 bases from J, with 13 bases between. The CDR3 contains 15 residues.